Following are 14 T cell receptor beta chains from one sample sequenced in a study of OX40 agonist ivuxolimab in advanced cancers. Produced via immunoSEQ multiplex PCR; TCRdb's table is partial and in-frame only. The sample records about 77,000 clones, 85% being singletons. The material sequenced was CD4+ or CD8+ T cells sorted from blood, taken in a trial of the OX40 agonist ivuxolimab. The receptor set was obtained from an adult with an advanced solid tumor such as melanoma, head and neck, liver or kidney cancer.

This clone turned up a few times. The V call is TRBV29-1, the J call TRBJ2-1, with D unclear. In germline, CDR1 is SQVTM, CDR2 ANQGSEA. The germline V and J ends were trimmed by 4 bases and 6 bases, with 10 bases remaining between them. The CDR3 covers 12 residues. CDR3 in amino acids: CSVVPLGNEQFF. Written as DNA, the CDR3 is TGCAGCGTTGTACCCCTGGGCAATGAGCAGTTCTTC.

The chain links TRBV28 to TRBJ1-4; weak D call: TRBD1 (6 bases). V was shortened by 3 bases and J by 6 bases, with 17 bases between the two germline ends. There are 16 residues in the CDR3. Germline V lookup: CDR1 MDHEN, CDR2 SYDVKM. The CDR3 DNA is TGTGCCAGCAGTTTTAGCTCCCGGGGGCGCGATGAAAAACTGTTTTTT. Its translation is CASSFSSRGRDEKLFF.

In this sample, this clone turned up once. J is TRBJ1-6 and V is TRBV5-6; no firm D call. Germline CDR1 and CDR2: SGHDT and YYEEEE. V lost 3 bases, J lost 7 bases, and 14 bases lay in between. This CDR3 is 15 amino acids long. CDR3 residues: CASSWDSYENSPLHF. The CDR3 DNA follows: TGTGCCAGCAGCTGGGATTCCTACGAAAATTCACCCCTCCACTTT.

CDR3 amino acids: CATVDTNYGYTF. The CDR3 bases are TGTGCCACCGTTGACACCAACTATGGCTACACCTTC. The chain carries TRBV6-5 and TRBJ1-2, with D uncertain. Trimming left V 10 bases short and J 2 bases short, with 11 bases between. The CDR3 has 12 amino acids. Looked up from germline, CDR1 is MNHEY and CDR2 is SVGAGI.

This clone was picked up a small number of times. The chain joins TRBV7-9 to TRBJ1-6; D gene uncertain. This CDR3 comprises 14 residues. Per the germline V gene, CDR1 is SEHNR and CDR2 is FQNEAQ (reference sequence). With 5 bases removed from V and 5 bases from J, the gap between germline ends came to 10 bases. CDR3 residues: CASSLEYHNSPLHF. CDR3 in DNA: TGTGCCAGCAGCCTAGAATATCATAATTCACCCCTCCACTTT.

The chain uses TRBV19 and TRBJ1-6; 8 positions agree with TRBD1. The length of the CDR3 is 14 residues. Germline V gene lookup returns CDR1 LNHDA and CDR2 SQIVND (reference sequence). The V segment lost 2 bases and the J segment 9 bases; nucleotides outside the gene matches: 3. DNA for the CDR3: TGTGCCAGTAGTATAAGTGACAGGGGTTCACCCCTCCACTTT. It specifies CASSISDRGSPLHF.

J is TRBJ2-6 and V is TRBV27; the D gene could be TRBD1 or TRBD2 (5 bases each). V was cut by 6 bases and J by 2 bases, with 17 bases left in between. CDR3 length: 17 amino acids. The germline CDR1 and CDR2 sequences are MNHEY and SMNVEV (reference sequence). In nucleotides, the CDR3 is TGTGCCAGCAGAACCTCGAGGGGAAGGACTGGGGCCAACGTCCTGACTTTC. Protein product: CASRTSRGRTGANVLTF.

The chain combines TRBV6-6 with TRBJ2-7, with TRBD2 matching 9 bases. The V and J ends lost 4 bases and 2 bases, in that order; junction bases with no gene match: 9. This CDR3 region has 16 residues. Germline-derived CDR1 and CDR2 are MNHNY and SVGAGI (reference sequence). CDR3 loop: CASSSPSGALTYEQYF. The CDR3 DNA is TGTGCCAGCAGTTCCCCTAGCGGGGCGCTAACCTACGAGCAGTACTTC.

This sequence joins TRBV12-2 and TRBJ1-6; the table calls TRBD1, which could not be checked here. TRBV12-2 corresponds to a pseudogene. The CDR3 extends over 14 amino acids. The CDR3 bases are TGTGCAAGTCGCACGACAGAAATTAATTCACCCCTCCACTTT. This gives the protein CASRTTEINSPLHF.

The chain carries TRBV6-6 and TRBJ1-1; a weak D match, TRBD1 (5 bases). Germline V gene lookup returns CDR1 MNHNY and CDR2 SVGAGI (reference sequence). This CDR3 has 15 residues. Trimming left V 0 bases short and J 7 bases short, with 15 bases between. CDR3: CASSYSIGGRVEAFF. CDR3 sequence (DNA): TGTGCCAGCAGTTACTCGATCGGAGGCAGGGTTGAAGCTTTCTTT.

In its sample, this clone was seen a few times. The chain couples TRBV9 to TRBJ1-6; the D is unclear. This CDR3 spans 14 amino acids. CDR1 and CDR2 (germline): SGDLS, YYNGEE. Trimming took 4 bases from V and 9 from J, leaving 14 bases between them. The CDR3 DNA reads TGTGCCAGCAGCTCCCTAACGCAAGGTTCACCCCTCCACTTT. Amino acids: CASSSLTQGSPLHF.

The CDR3 nucleotides are TGCAGCGTAAACAATCCCGCCACCGGAGATACGCAGTATTTT. Translation gives CSVNNPATGDTQYF. This chain uses TRBV29-1 with TRBJ2-3; no reliable D call. Germline CDR1 and CDR2: SQVTM and ANQGSEA. The CDR3 loop spans 14 amino acids. The V end was cut by 6 bases, the J end by 5 bases, with 18 bases between.

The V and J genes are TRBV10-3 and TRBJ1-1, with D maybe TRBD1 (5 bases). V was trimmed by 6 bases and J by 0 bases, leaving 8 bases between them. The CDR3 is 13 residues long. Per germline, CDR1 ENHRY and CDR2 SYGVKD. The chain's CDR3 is CAIRGLVNTEAFF. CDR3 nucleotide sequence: TGTGCCATCAGGGGGCTAGTGAACACTGAAGCTTTCTTT.

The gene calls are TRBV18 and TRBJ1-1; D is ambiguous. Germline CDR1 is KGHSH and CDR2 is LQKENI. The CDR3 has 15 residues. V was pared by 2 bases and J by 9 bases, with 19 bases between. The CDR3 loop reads CASSPFQDRNRKAFF. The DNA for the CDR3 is TGTGCCAGCTCACCATTTCAGGACCGTAATAGGAAAGCTTTCTTT.